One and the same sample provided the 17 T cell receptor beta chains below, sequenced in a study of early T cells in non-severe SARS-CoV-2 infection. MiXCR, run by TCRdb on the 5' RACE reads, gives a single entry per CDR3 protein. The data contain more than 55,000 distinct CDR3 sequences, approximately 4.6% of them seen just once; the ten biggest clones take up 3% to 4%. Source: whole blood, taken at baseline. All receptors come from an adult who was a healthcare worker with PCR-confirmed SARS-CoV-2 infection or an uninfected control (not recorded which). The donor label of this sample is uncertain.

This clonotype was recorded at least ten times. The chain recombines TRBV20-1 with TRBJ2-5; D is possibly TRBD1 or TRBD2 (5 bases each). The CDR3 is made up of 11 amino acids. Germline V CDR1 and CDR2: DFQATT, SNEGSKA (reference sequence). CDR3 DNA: TGCAGCGCAGAGGGGATGGAGACCCAGTACTTC. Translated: CSAEGMETQYF.

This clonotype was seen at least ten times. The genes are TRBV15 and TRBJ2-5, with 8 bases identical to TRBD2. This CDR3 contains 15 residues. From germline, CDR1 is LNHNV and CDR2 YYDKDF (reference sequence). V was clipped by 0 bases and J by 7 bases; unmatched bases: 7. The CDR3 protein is CATSRDVGGALTQYF. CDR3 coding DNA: TGTGCCACCAGCAGAGATGTCGGGGGGGCCCTGACCCAGTACTTC.

The CDR3 loop reads CSARSGGAGELFF. In DNA, the CDR3 is TGCAGCGCAAGGAGCGGGGGGGCCGGGGAGCTGTTTTTT. This sequence joins TRBV29-1 and TRBJ2-2; 10 bases match TRBD2. J lost 6 bases, V lost 7 bases, and 5 bases had no gene match. CDR1 and CDR2 (germline): SQVTM, ANQGSEA. The CDR3 loop spans 13 amino acids.

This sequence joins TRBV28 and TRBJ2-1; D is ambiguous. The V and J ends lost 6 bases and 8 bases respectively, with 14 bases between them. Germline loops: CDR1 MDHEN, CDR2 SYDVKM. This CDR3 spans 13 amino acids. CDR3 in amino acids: CASSLAVNYEQFF. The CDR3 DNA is TGTGCCAGCAGCTTGGCGGTGAACTATGAGCAGTTCTTC.

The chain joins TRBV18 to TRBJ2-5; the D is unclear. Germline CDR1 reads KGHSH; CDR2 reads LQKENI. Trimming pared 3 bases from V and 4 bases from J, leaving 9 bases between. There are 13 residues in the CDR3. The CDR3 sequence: CASSPGQAETQYF. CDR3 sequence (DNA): TGTGCCAGCTCACCCGGGCAGGCAGAGACCCAGTACTTC.

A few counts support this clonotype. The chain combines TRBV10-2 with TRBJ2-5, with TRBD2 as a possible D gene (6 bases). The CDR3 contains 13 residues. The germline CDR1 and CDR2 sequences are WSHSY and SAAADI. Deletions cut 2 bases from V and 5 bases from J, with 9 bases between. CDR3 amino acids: CASSETRGETQYF. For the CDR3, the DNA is TGCGCCAGCAGTGAGACGCGGGGTGAGACCCAGTACTTC.

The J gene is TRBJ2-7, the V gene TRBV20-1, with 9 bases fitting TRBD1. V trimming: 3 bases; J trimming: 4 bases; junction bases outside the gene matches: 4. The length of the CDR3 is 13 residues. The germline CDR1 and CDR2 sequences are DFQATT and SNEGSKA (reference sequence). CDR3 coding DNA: TGCAGTGCTAGTGGCGACAGGGGGTACGAGCAGTACTTC. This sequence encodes CSASGDRGYEQYF.

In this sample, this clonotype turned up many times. CDR3 nucleotide sequence: TGCACGGCACCGGGACAGTTCCTTGACGGGCAGTACTTC. This translates into CTAPGQFLDGQYF. The chain is built from TRBV20-1 and TRBJ2-7; 7 nucleotides match TRBD1. This CDR3 contains 13 residues. From germline, CDR1 is DFQATT and CDR2 SNEGSKA (reference sequence).

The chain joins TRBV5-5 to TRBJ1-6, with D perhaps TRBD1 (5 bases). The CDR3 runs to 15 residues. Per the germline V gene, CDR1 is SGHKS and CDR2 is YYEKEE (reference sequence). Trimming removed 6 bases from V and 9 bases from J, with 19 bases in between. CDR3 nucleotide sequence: TGTGCCAGCATCTTTCAGGGCCAGGGTGGTTCACCCCTCCACTTT. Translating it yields CASIFQGQGGSPLHF.

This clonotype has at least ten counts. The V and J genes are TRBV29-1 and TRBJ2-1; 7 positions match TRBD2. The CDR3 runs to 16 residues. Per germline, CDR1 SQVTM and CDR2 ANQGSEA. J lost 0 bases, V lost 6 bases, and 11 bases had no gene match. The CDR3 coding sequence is TGCAGCGTACGTACAGTGGGGGGGTCCTCCTACAATGAGCAGTTCTTC. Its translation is CSVRTVGGSSYNEQFF.

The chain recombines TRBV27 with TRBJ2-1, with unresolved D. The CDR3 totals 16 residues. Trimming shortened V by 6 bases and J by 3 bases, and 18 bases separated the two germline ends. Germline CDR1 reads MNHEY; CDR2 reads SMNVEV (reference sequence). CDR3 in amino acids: CASRPDSDPFYNEQFF. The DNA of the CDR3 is TGTGCCAGCAGGCCTGACTCAGATCCCTTCTACAATGAGCAGTTCTTC.

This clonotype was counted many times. The CDR3 DNA reads TGCGCCAGCAGCTTGGCCGGGGTAGCCTCCTACAATGAGCAGTTCTTC. It encodes CASSLAGVASYNEQFF. The V and J genes are TRBV5-1 and TRBJ2-1, with D perhaps matching TRBD2 (5 bases). Per the germline V gene, CDR1 is SGHRS and CDR2 is YFSETQ. This CDR3 has 16 residues. V was pared by 0 bases and J by 0 bases, with 10 bases between.

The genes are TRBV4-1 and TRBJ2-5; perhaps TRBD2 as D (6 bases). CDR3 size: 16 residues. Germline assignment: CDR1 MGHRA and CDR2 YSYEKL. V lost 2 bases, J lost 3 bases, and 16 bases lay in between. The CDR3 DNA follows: TGCGCCAGCAGCCAACTCGTGCGGGGATCAGAAGAGACCCAGTACTTC. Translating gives CASSQLVRGSEETQYF.

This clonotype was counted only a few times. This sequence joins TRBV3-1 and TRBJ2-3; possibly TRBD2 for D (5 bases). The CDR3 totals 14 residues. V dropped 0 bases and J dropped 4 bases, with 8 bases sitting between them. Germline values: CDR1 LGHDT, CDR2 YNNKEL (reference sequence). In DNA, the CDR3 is TGTGCCAGCAGCCAAGAGCCGGGATCAGATACGCAGTATTTT. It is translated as CASSQEPGSDTQYF.

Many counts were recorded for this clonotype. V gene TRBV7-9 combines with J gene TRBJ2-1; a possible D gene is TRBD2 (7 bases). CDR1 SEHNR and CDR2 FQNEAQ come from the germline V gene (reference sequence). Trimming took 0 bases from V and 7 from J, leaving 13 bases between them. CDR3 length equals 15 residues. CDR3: CASSLAGGPKNEQFF. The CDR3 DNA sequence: TGTGCCAGCAGCTTAGCGGGGGGGCCCAAGAATGAGCAGTTCTTC.

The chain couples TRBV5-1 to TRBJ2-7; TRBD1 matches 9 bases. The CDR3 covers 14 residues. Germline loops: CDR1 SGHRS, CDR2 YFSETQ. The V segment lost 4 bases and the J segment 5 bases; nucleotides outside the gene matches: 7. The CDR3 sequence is CASSTGTGRDEQYF. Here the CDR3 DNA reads TGCGCCAGCAGCACAGGGACAGGGCGCGACGAGCAGTACTTC.

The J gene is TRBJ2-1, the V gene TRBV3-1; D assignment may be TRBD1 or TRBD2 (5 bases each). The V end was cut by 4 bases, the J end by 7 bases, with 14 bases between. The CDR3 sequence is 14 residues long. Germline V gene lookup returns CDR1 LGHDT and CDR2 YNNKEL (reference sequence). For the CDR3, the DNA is TGTGCCAGCAGCCCGGGGCCTAGCAGAAATGAGCAGTTCTTC. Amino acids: CASSPGPSRNEQFF.